This entry lists 19 T cell receptor beta chains sequenced from one sample in a study of blood T cell repertoires in COVID-19. The protocol was immunoSEQ multiplex PCR, while the TCRdb copy is restricted to in-frame clones and leaves out a portion. The sample has about 63,000 clones; approximately 82% are singletons. The sequenced sample was peripheral blood. Receptor source: a human donor in a cohort sampled during active COVID-19.

This clone was seen just once. The chain couples TRBV6-1 to TRBJ2-1; D is unclear. The CDR3 covers 17 residues. Between the trimmed V and J ends, which lost 2 bases and 0 bases, there was a span of 14 bases. The germline gives CDR1 MNHNS, CDR2 SASEGT. CDR3 nucleotide sequence: TGTGCCAGCAGTGAACTCGGCGGCCAGAGCTCCTACAATGAGCAGTTCTTC. This codes for CASSELGGQSSYNEQFF.

V is TRBV12-3 or TRBV12-4 and J is TRBJ1-2, with a possible D match to TRBD1 (6 bases). Trimming left V 4 bases short and J 5 bases short, with 8 bases between. CDR3 length: 12 residues. The CDR3 DNA reads TGTGCCAGCAGTTCCAGGGGTTATGGCTACACCTTC. It yields the protein CASSSRGYGYTF.

The rearrangement uses TRBV18 and TRBJ1-1; D is perhaps TRBD1 (5 bases). The CDR3 has 15 amino acids. Looked up from germline, CDR1 is KGHSH and CDR2 is LQKENI. V lost 0 bases and J 3 bases, leaving 11 bases between the germline ends. Here the CDR3 reads CASSPPSRVDTEAFF. The CDR3 DNA is TGTGCCAGCTCACCACCTTCCAGGGTGGACACTGAAGCTTTCTTT.

This clone was seen once. This chain connects TRBV5-1 to TRBJ1-4; maybe TRBD1 (6 bases). CDR3 size: 16 residues. V was trimmed by 4 bases and J by 0 bases, leaving 13 bases between them. CDR1 SGHRS and CDR2 YFSETQ come from the germline V gene. In DNA form, the CDR3 reads TGCGCCAGCAGCATGGGACATACCGCAACTAATGAAAAACTGTTTTTT. It specifies CASSMGHTATNEKLFF. The variable domain in full, with the rest retrieved from reference TRBV5-1 and TRBJ1-4, is KAGVTQTPRYLIKTRGQQVTLSCSPISGHRSVSWYQQTPGQGLQFLFEYFSETQRNKGNFPGRFSGRQFSNSRSEMNVSTLELGDSALYLCASSMGHTATNEKLFFGSGTQLSVL.

The chain uses TRBV14 and TRBJ1-2; 7 nucleotides match TRBD1. Germline V lookup: CDR1 SGHDN, CDR2 FVKESK. The CDR3 consists of 13 residues. V was pared by 5 bases and J by 8 bases, with 8 bases of the junction left unmatched. CDR3 coding DNA: TGTGCCAGCAGCGATGTCAGGGGGACCGGCTACACCTTC. Amino acid sequence: CASSDVRGTGYTF. Filled out from reference TRBV14 and TRBJ1-2, the complete variable domain reads EAGVTQFPSHSVIEKGQTVTLRCDPISGHDNLYWYRRVMGKEIKFLLHFVKESKQDESGMPNNRFLAERTGGTYSTLKVQPAELEDSGVYFCASSDVRGTGYTFGSGTRLTVV.

The V call is TRBV30, the J call TRBJ2-1; 11 positions agree with TRBD2. Germline values: CDR1 GTSNPN, CDR2 SVGIG (reference sequence). CDR3 size: 15 residues. V was clipped by 0 bases and J by 11 bases; unmatched bases: 9. CDR3 nucleotides: TGTGCCTGGAGTGTACGGGTAGCGGGAGGGCCGAAGCAGTTCTTC. It specifies CAWSVRVAGGPKQFF. The variable domain in full, completed from reference TRBV30 and TRBJ2-1, reads SQTIHQWPATLVQPVGSPLSLECTVEGTSNPNLYWYRQAAGRGLQLLFYSVGIGQISSEVPQNLSASRPQDRQFILSSKKLLLSDSGFYLCAWSVRVAGGPKQFFGPGTRLTVL.

The chain carries TRBV7-6 and TRBJ2-5, with 8 bases matching TRBD1. Germline V lookup: CDR1 SGHVS, CDR2 FNYEAQ. Trimming at V came to 5 bases and at J to 4 bases, leaving 12 bases not matched to a gene. The CDR3 totals 16 residues. Here the CDR3 reads CASSVGPGTGGETQYF. The CDR3 region has the DNA TGTGCCAGCAGCGTGGGACCGGGGACAGGAGGAGAGACCCAGTACTTC.

The chain couples TRBV18 to TRBJ1-1; a possible D gene is TRBD1 (5 bases). The CDR3 is made up of 15 amino acids. V was clipped by 3 bases and J by 4 bases, with 15 bases between them. Per germline, CDR1 KGHSH and CDR2 LQKENI. The CDR3 reads CASSPPGRGGTEAFF. CDR3 coding DNA: TGTGCCAGCTCACCTCCCGGACGGGGGGGCACTGAAGCTTTCTTT.

The chain carries TRBV2 and TRBJ2-1; TRBD2 agrees at 15 bases. This CDR3 region has 14 residues. Trimming cost V 7 bases and J 7 bases; bases outside gene matches: 2. Per germline, CDR1 SNHLY and CDR2 FYNNEI. CDR3 DNA sequence: TGTGCCAGCATCGGACTAGCGGGAGGGAATGAGCAGTTCTTC. This codes for CASIGLAGGNEQFF.

Here the CDR3 DNA reads TGTGCCAGCATCCAGGACAGGGTAGCTTCCGGCTATGGCTACACCTTC. Translation gives CASIQDRVASGYGYTF. The chain employs TRBV2 and TRBJ1-2; TRBD1 aligns across 8 bases. Looked up from germline, CDR1 is SNHLY and CDR2 is FYNNEI. This CDR3 is built from 16 residues. Trimming removed 7 bases from V and 4 bases from J; junction bases left unmatched: 14.

The genes are TRBV6-1 and TRBJ1-5; D ambiguous. The germline CDR1 and CDR2 sequences are MNHNS and SASEGT. The CDR3 consists of 15 residues. V was trimmed by 3 bases and J by 3 bases, leaving 12 bases between them. The CDR3 protein is CASSEVAHNNQPQHF. CDR3 bases: TGTGCCAGCAGTGAGGTAGCCCATAACAATCAGCCCCAGCATTTT.

This chain joins TRBV3-1 (or the pseudogene TRBV3-2) and TRBJ1-2; no clear D. CDR3 length: 13 residues. Trimming took off 1 base at V and 2 bases at J, with 5 bases between the two ends. Germline assignment: CDR1 LGHDT and CDR2 YNNKEL (reference sequence). The CDR3 DNA sequence: TGTGCCAGCAGCCAAGTTCAGAACTATGGCTACACCTTC. This codes for CASSQVQNYGYTF.

J is TRBJ2-7 and V is TRBV5-1; 15 bases are shared with TRBD2. This CDR3 comprises 16 residues. V dropped 4 bases and J dropped 5; count of bases not matched to a gene: 7. Germline assignment: CDR1 SGHRS and CDR2 YFSETQ. Here the CDR3 DNA reads TGCGCCAGCAGCGAGGGGACTAGCGGGGGGTTCCACGAGCAGTACTTC. Protein: CASSEGTSGGFHEQYF. Using reference TRBV5-1 and TRBJ2-7 for the parts outside the CDR3, the full variable domain is KAGVTQTPRYLIKTRGQQVTLSCSPISGHRSVSWYQQTPGQGLQFLFEYFSETQRNKGNFPGRFSGRQFSNSRSEMNVSTLELGDSALYLCASSEGTSGGFHEQYFGPGTRLTVT.

This clone was seen more than once but under ten times. The chain employs TRBV6-5 and TRBJ2-7; TRBD2 is a possible D gene (5 bases). V was clipped by 10 bases and J by 2 bases, with 15 bases between them. CDR3 length: 13 residues. From germline, CDR1 is MNHEY and CDR2 SVGAGI. DNA for the CDR3: TGTGCCACGGGTCGGACTTACCCCTACGAGCAGTACTTC. Amino acid sequence: CATGRTYPYEQYF.

The chain couples TRBV14 to TRBJ1-2, with D possibly matching TRBD1 (5 bases). Germline assignment: CDR1 SGHDN and CDR2 FVKESK. The CDR3 contains 14 residues. V was shortened by 4 bases and J by 4 bases, with 13 bases between the two germline ends. CDR3 in amino acids: CASSPSGTGYGYTF. The CDR3 DNA reads TGTGCCAGCAGCCCTTCAGGGACTGGCTATGGCTACACCTTC.

This clone was seen only once. The CDR3 DNA reads TGTGCCAGCACCTTGACAGACACAAGGTCACCCCTCCACTTT. Encoded protein: CASTLTDTRSPLHF. This chain uses TRBV6-5 with TRBJ1-6; TRBD1 might be the D (5 bases). Germline V gene sequence: CDR1 MNHEY, CDR2 SVGAGI. V lost 7 bases and J lost 10, with 17 bases in between. This CDR3 spans 14 amino acids.

In the case of this clone: Its ends do not fully match the called genes, so a read error is possible. The sample holds other DNA sequences that translate to the same CDR3. The chain uses TRBV5-4 and TRBJ1-1, with D perhaps TRBD1 (5 bases). This CDR3 contains 13 residues. Germline-derived CDR1 and CDR2 are SGHNT and YYREEE (reference sequence). CDR3 sequence (DNA): TGTGCCAGCAGCTCCGTGCAGGGAGGTGAAGCCTTCTTT. It is translated as CASSSVQGGEAFF.

The rearrangement uses TRBV19 and TRBJ1-2; 7 nucleotides align to TRBD1. From germline, CDR1 is LNHDA and CDR2 SQIVND (reference sequence). Germline trimming cut 4 bases from V and 7 bases from J; bases unmatched to any gene: 6. The CDR3 loop spans 13 amino acids. DNA for the CDR3: TGTGCCAGTAGTAACCGGGACAGCGGTGGCTACACCTTC. Protein product: CASSNRDSGGYTF.

The chain recombines TRBV2 with TRBJ2-7; 11 bases line up with TRBD2. Germline loops: CDR1 SNHLY, CDR2 FYNNEI. The CDR3 runs to 17 residues. Unmatched junction bases numbered 12, after V lost 5 bases and J lost 3 bases. This chain's CDR3 is CASSRRVAGGSDYEQYF. In DNA, the CDR3 is TGTGCCAGCAGTCGGAGGGTAGCGGGAGGGAGTGACTACGAGCAGTACTTC. Complete variable domain (other parts from reference TRBV2 and TRBJ2-7): EPEVTQTPSHQVTQMGQEVILRCVPISNHLYFYWYRQILGQKVEFLVSFYNNEISEKSEIFDDQFSVERPDGSNFTLKIRSTKLEDSAMYFCASSRRVAGGSDYEQYFGPGTRLTVT.